This TCR beta chain appears in the sequencing data of a study of blood T cell repertoires in COVID-19. At the level of the study: Italy, Spain and the United States were the sources of the convalescent and acute COVID-19 samples.

The CDR3 loop spans 14 amino acids. The germline V gene encodes CDR1 LGHNA and CDR2 YSLEER. The ends lost 4 bases at V and 2 bases at J; junction bases unmatched: 5. Followed over time, Seattle patients had been enrolled while infection was active. In the original workflow: Reference gene primer amplification gave estimated nucleated cell counts. Sequencing was performed with immunoSEQ multiplex PCR; in TCRdb, only in-frame clones are kept and a portion is missing. For V, J and clone size, that table is used; D and trimming come from the DNA. The sample holds roughly 300,000 clones; around 85% are singletons and the top ten take roughly 1.5%. This clone has only one observation.

The material sequenced was peripheral blood. The J gene is TRBJ2-7, the V gene TRBV4-3; TRBD1 agrees at 7 bases. This TCR was recovered from a human donor with COVID-19, enrolled during active disease. The donor label of this sample is uncertain. This CDR3 is CASSRDRITYEQYF. The CDR3 region has the DNA TGCGCCAGCAGCCGGGACAGAATAACCTACGAGCAGTACTTC.